These T cell receptor beta chains were read from a single sample in a study of T cells in Graves' hyperthyroidism and ophthalmopathy. TCRdb ran MiXCR on the multiplex PCR reads and lists one entry per CDR3 protein. The sample lists about 570,000 distinct CDR3 sequences, around 42% seen once, with around 20% in the top ten. The specimen sequenced was peripheral blood or thyroid tissue (not recorded which). The receptors derive from an adult woman with Graves' disease, either hyperthyroidism or ophthalmopathy (not recorded which). Each CDR3 is given with its conserved first and last residue. A D gene is named only where the DNA matches it firmly. Only part of the rows carry a size: once, few, many, or a class if the clone is expanded.

v_gene: TRBV5-1
d_gene: -
abundance: -
j_gene: TRBJ2-7
CDR3aa: CASSQQGRGEKFF
CDR3nt: TGCGCCAGCAGCCAACAGGGAAGGGGGGAGAAGTTCTTC

v_gene: TRBV24-1
d_gene: TRBD1
abundance: many
j_gene: TRBJ2-5
CDR3aa: CATSDSRGPGETQYF
CDR3nt: TGTGCCACCAGTGATTCGAGGGGGCCAGGAGAGACCCAGTACTTC

v_gene: TRBV20-1
d_gene: -
abundance: many
j_gene: TRBJ1-1
CDR3aa: CSASLFGSMNTEAFF
CDR3nt: TGCAGTGCTAGCCTGTTTGGGTCCATGAACACTGAAGCTTTCTTT

v_gene: TRBV6-2/TRBV6-3
d_gene: TRBD2
abundance: many
j_gene: TRBJ2-5
CDR3aa: CASSSWTSGRQTQYF
CDR3nt: TGTGCCAGCAGCAGTTGGACTAGCGGGCGTCAGACCCAGTACTTC

v_gene: TRBV24-1
d_gene: -
abundance: many
j_gene: TRBJ1-5
CDR3aa: CATSETTGTTHQPQHF
CDR3nt: TGTGCCACCAGTGAAACTACCGGGACGACCCATCAGCCCCAGCATTTT

v_gene: TRBV7-9
d_gene: -
abundance: -
j_gene: TRBJ2-7
CDR3aa: CASSTIRTVEGGTQRAGIYEQYF
CDR3nt: TGTGCCAGCAGTACAATACGGACAGTGGAAGGCGGAACCCAAAGGGCGGGGATCTACGAGCAGTACTTC

v_gene: TRBV29-1
d_gene: TRBD2
abundance: many
j_gene: TRBJ2-2
CDR3aa: CSVYTSGTTGELFF
CDR3nt: TGCAGCGTTTATACTAGCGGGACCACCGGGGAGCTGTTTTTT

v_gene: TRBV5-1
d_gene: TRBD1
abundance: -
j_gene: TRBJ1-4
CDR3aa: CASSFTGGVLTNEKLFF
CDR3nt: TGCGCCAGCAGCTTTACAGGGGGGGTTTTAACTAATGAAAAACTGTTTTTT

v_gene: TRBV3-1
d_gene: -
abundance: many
j_gene: TRBJ1-2
CDR3aa: CASSARVIGYTF
CDR3nt: TGTGCCAGCAGCGCCAGGGTCATTGGCTACACCTTC

v_gene: TRBV2
d_gene: TRBD1
abundance: -
j_gene: TRBJ1-2
CDR3aa: CASSSLLQGSYGYTF
CDR3nt: TGTGCCAGCAGCTCCCTACTACAGGGGTCCTATGGCTACACCTTC

v_gene: TRBV6-1
d_gene: -
abundance: many
j_gene: TRBJ1-2
CDR3aa: CASSETQGYGYTF
CDR3nt: TGTGCCAGCAGTGAAACACAGGGCTATGGCTACACCTTC

v_gene: TRBV29-1
d_gene: TRBD1
abundance: -
j_gene: TRBJ1-2
CDR3aa: CSLGTGNGYTF
CDR3nt: TGCAGCTTAGGGACAGGGAATGGCTACACCTTC

v_gene: TRBV20-1
d_gene: TRBD2
abundance: few
j_gene: TRBJ2-3
CDR3aa: CSAWSGRAVDTQYF
CDR3nt: TGCAGTGCTTGGAGCGGGAGGGCCGTAGATACGCAGTATTTT

v_gene: TRBV15
d_gene: -
abundance: few
j_gene: TRBJ1-1
CDR3aa: CATSSQQGNTEAFF
CDR3nt: TGTGCCACCAGCAGCCAACAGGGGAACACTGAAGCTTTCTTT

v_gene: TRBV18
d_gene: TRBD1
abundance: -
j_gene: TRBJ1-4
CDR3aa: CASSPDRDEKLFF
CDR3nt: TGTGCCAGCTCACCAGACAGGGACGAAAAACTGTTTTTT

v_gene: TRBV2
d_gene: TRBD1
abundance: many
j_gene: TRBJ2-7
CDR3aa: CASRDRSYEQYF
CDR3nt: TGTGCCAGCAGGGACAGGTCCTACGAGCAGTACTTC

v_gene: TRBV25-1
d_gene: TRBD2
abundance: -
j_gene: TRBJ2-5
CDR3aa: CASSAAAGETQYF
CDR3nt: TGTGCCAGCAGTGCCGCAGCGGGGGAGACCCAGTACTTC

v_gene: TRBV14
d_gene: -
abundance: -
j_gene: TRBJ1-4
CDR3aa: CASSHRLRTNEKLFF
CDR3nt: TGTGCCAGCAGCCACCGACTTAGGACTAATGAAAAACTGTTTTTT

v_gene: TRBV7-2
d_gene: -
abundance: -
j_gene: TRBJ2-5
CDR3aa: CASRQSTGTPRETQYF
CDR3nt: TGTGCCAGCAGACAAAGTACCGGGACGCCGCGGGAGACCCAGTACTTC

v_gene: TRBV24-1
d_gene: -
abundance: -
j_gene: TRBJ2-7
CDR3aa: CATMGSIDEQYF
CDR3nt: TGTGCCACCATGGGGAGTATCGACGAGCAGTACTTC

v_gene: TRBV29-1
d_gene: TRBD2
abundance: -
j_gene: TRBJ2-7
CDR3aa: CSSGGTSGSHEQYF
CDR3nt: TGCAGCAGTGGTGGGACTAGCGGGAGCCACGAGCAGTACTTC